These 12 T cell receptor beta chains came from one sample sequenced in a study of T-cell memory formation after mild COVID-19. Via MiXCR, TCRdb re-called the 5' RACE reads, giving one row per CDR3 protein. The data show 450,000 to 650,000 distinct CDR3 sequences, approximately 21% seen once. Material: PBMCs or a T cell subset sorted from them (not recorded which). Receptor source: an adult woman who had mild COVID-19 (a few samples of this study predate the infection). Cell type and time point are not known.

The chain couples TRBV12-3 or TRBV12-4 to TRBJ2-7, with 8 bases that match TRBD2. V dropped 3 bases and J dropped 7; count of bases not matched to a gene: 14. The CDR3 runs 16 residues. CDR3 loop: CASSLLGRAGEREQYF. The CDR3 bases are TGTGCCAGCAGTTTGCTCGGGAGGGCCGGTGAGAGGGAGCAGTACTTC.

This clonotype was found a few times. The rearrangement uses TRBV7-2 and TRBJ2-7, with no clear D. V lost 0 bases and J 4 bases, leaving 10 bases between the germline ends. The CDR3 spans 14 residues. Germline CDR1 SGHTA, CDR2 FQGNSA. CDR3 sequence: CASSLAVVGYEQYF. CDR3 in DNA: TGTGCCAGCAGCTTAGCTGTGGTAGGGTACGAGCAGTACTTC.

CDR3 residues: CSARDKDRGYQPQHF. DNA for the CDR3: TGCAGTGCTAGAGACAAGGACAGGGGGTATCAGCCCCAGCATTTT. The V call is TRBV20-1, the J call TRBJ1-5; TRBD1 aligns across 10 bases. The CDR3 consists of 15 residues. CDR1 is DFQATT, CDR2 SNEGSKA, per germline (reference sequence). Trimming at V came to 0 bases and at J to 5 bases, leaving 4 bases not matched to a gene.

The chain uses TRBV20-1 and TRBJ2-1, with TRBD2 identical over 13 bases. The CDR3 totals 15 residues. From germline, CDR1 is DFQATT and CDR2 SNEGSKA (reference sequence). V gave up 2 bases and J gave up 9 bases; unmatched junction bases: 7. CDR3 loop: CSARRTSGRGREQFF. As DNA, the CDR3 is TGCAGTGCTAGAAGGACTAGCGGGAGAGGGCGTGAGCAGTTCTTC.

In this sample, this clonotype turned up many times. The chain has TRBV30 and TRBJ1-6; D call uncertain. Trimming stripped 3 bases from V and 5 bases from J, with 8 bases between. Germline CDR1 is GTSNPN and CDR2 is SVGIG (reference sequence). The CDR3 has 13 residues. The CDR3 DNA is TGTGCCTGGAGCCTTGCAAATAATTCACCCCTCCACTTT. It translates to CAWSLANNSPLHF.

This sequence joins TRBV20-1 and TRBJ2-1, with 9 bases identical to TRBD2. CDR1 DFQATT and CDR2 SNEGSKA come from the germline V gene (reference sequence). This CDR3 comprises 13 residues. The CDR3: CSVSGRRRNEQFF. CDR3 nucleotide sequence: TGCAGCGTTAGCGGGAGAAGGAGGAATGAGCAGTTCTTC.

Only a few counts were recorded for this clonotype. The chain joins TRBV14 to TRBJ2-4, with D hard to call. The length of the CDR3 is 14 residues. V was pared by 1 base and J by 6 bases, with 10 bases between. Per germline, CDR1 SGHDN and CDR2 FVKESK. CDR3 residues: CASSQGTYRNIQYF. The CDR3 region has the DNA TGTGCCAGCAGCCAAGGAACCTACAGAAACATTCAGTACTTC. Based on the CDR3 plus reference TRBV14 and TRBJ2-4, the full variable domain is EAGVTQFPSHSVIEKGQTVTLRCDPISGHDNLYWYRRVMGKEIKFLLHFVKESKQDESGMPNNRFLAERTGGTYSTLKVQPAELEDSGVYFCASSQGTYRNIQYFGAGTRLSVL.

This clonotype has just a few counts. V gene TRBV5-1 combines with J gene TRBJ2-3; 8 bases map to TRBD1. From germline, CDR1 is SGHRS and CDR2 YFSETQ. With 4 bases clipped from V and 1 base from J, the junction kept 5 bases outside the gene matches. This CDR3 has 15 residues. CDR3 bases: TGCGCCAGCAGCCCCCGGGACAGGCGCACAGATACGCAGTATTTT. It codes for CASSPRDRRTDTQYF.

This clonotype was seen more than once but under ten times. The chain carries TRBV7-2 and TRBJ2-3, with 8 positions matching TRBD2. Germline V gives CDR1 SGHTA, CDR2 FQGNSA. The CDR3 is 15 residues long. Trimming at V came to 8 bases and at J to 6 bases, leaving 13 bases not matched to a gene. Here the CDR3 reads CASLSLWREADTQYF. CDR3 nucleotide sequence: TGTGCCAGCCTGTCCCTCTGGCGGGAGGCGGATACGCAGTATTTT.

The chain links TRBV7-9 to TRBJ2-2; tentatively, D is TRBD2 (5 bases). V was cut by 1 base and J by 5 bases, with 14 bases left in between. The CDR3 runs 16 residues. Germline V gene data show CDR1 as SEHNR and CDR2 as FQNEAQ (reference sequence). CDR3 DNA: TGTGCCAGCAGCTTAGGCGGCATCACGGGGACCGGGGAGCTGTTTTTT. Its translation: CASSLGGITGTGELFF.

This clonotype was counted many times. The CDR3 nucleotides are TGTGCCAGCAGTGATTACGGCGCGGGGGGCCGCCTGGGGGAGCTGTTTTTT. It translates to CASSDYGAGGRLGELFF. This chain uses TRBV2 with TRBJ2-2; TRBD2 matches 8 bases. CDR1 and CDR2 from the germline V gene are SNHLY and FYNNEI. This CDR3 is built from 17 residues. The V gene end was trimmed by 3 bases and the J gene end by 8 bases; junction bases not matched to a gene: 14.

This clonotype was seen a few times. This CDR3 is CSARNQGGANYGYTF. CDR3 bases: TGCAGTGCTCGGAATCAGGGGGGGGCTAACTATGGCTACACCTTC. This sequence joins TRBV20-1 and TRBJ1-2, with 7 positions matching TRBD1. V dropped 5 bases and J dropped 0; count of bases not matched to a gene: 9. The germline V gene encodes CDR1 DFQATT and CDR2 SNEGSKA (reference sequence). The CDR3 has 15 amino acids.